These 23 T cell receptor beta chains came from one sample sequenced in a study of T-cell memory formation after mild COVID-19 (dated by TCRdb to the early 2020s). The library was obtained by 5' RACE. Instrument on record: Illumina NovaSeq 6000. Starting from the raw public reads, TCRdb applied fastp trimming at Q25, assembled clones with MiXCR and retained in-frame beta chains. For every CDR3 protein sequence, its rows merge into one entry that carries the most common genes and DNA. In this sample the table shows 360,000 or so distinct CDR3 sequences, around 27% of which occur a single time. Approximately 13% of the sample goes to the ten largest clones. Sequencing used PBMCs or a T cell subset sorted from them (not recorded which). These receptors came from an adult woman who had mild COVID-19 (a few samples of this study predate the infection). The sample titles of this study are shuffled in the database, so cell type and time point are left out; the donor was told from shared clones.

This clonotype was counted only a few times. V is TRBV7-2 and J is TRBJ2-3; TRBD2 is a possible D gene (5 bases). Trimming removed 4 bases from V and 0 bases from J, with 14 bases in between. The CDR3 contains 16 residues. Germline CDR1 SGHTA, CDR2 FQGNSA. The CDR3 DNA is TGTGCCAGCAGCTCCCCCGTGGCGGGTAGCACAGATACGCAGTATTTT. Protein product: CASSSPVAGSTDTQYF.

The V gene is TRBV6-2 or TRBV6-3, the J gene TRBJ2-3, with unresolved D. Trimming left V 7 bases short and J 2 bases short, with 4 bases between. The germline V gene encodes CDR1 MNHEY and CDR2 SVGEGT. The CDR3 runs to 11 residues. CDR3 amino acids: CASKDTDTQYF. CDR3 coding DNA: TGTGCCAGCAAGGACACAGATACGCAGTATTTT.

This clonotype has just a few counts. The J gene is TRBJ2-7, the V gene TRBV5-1; D gene unclear. From germline, CDR1 is SGHRS and CDR2 YFSETQ. Trimming removed 1 base from V and 6 bases from J, with 11 bases in between. The CDR3 totals 13 residues. CDR3 nucleotides: TGCGCCAGCAGCTTGTATGAAAACGGCGAGCAGTACTTC. As protein: CASSLYENGEQYF.

The genes are TRBV18 and TRBJ2-1, with 10 bases matching TRBD2. The CDR3 covers 16 residues. CDR1 and CDR2 (germline): KGHSH, LQKENI. The junction had 8 bases not matched to a gene; V was cut back by 2 bases and J by 7 bases. The CDR3 DNA reads as TGTGCCAGCTCACCATCTAGCGGGAGAAGTTGGAATGAGCAGTTCTTC. This gives the protein CASSPSSGRSWNEQFF.

The chain couples TRBV6-1 to TRBJ2-5; TRBD2 matches at 7 bases. Trimming cost V 8 bases and J 4 bases; bases outside gene matches: 7. Looked up from germline, CDR1 is MNHNS and CDR2 is SASEGT. This CDR3 has 13 amino acids. The CDR3 sequence: CASGGTTLETQYF. In nucleotides, the CDR3 is TGTGCCAGCGGAGGGACTACATTAGAGACCCAGTACTTC.

In its sample, this clonotype was seen a few times. This rearrangement joins TRBV4-1 to TRBJ2-2; TRBD1 agrees at 7 bases. The J segment lost 7 bases and the V segment lost 4 bases, leaving 6 bases of the junction unmatched. The germline CDR1 and CDR2 sequences are MGHRA and YSYEKL. The CDR3 length is 14 residues. Here the CDR3 reads CASSLERQGGELFF. DNA for the CDR3: TGCGCCAGCAGCCTCGAAAGACAGGGCGGGGAGCTGTTTTTT.

This clonotype appeared many times. The chain recombines TRBV10-3 with TRBJ2-5; maybe TRBD2 (6 bases). Trimming stripped 4 bases from V and 1 base from J, with 10 bases between. This CDR3 is 14 amino acids long. CDR1 and CDR2 from the germline V gene are ENHRY and SYGVKD. CDR3 sequence (DNA): TGTGCCATCAGTGTGGGGGGTCCCCAAGAGACCCAGTACTTC. This codes for CAISVGGPQETQYF.

With respect to this clonotype: This may be a read error: a much more frequent sequence differs by one nucleotide. This chain links TRBV12-3 or TRBV12-4 with TRBJ2-2, with TRBD1 matching over 8 bases. This CDR3 has 13 residues. The junction had 5 bases not matched to a gene; V was cut back by 5 bases and J by 9 bases. The CDR3: CASSPTGARELFF. The CDR3 DNA sequence: TGTGCCAGCAGTCCGACAGGGGCCCGGGAGCTGTTTTTT.

The table lists this clonotype with a few counts. The V call is TRBV7-2, the J call TRBJ2-5; the D is unclear. From germline, CDR1 is SGHTA and CDR2 FQGNSA. V dropped 5 bases and J dropped 6 bases, with 13 bases sitting between them. The CDR3 is made up of 13 amino acids. The CDR3 DNA is TGTGCCAGCAGCCTCCCCCCGGCCAAGACCCAGTACTTC. Protein: CASSLPPAKTQYF.

The rearrangement links TRBV20-1 to TRBJ2-5, with 7 bases fitting TRBD2. The CDR3 is made up of 14 amino acids. Germline assignment: CDR1 DFQATT and CDR2 SNEGSKA (reference sequence). With 3 bases clipped from V and 1 base from J, the junction kept 5 bases outside the gene matches. The CDR3 bases are TGCAGTGCTAGTCGGGGGGACCGCCAAGAGACCCAGTACTTC. This translates into CSASRGDRQETQYF.

This clonotype came up a few times. The J gene is TRBJ2-5, the V gene TRBV20-1, with TRBD1 as a possible D gene (6 bases). This CDR3 spans 12 amino acids. CDR1 and CDR2 (germline): DFQATT, SNEGSKA (reference sequence). Trimming removed 0 bases at V and 4 bases at J, with 6 bases between. CDR3 DNA: TGCAGTGCTAGAGAAGGGGGAGAGACCCAGTACTTC. Translation gives CSAREGGETQYF.

Only a few counts were recorded for this clonotype. The chain links TRBV19 to TRBJ1-1; 8 nucleotides align to TRBD1. Germline lookup yields CDR1 LNHDA and CDR2 SQIVND (reference sequence). The CDR3 has 14 amino acids. The trim removed 1 base at V and 3 bases at J, leaving 1 base unmatched. In nucleotides, the CDR3 is TGTGCCAGTAGTATAGCACAGGGGGACACTGAAGCTTTCTTT. Protein: CASSIAQGDTEAFF.

This chain connects TRBV27 to TRBJ1-5; D is unresolved. Deletions cut 5 bases from V and 3 bases from J, with 14 bases between. The germline V gene encodes CDR1 MNHEY and CDR2 SMNVEV (reference sequence). The CDR3 has 15 residues. The CDR3: CASSAWTDLNQPQHF. As DNA, the CDR3 is TGTGCCAGCAGTGCATGGACGGACCTCAATCAGCCCCAGCATTTT.

The chain is built from TRBV20-1 and TRBJ2-7; 8 bases map to TRBD2. CDR1 DFQATT and CDR2 SNEGSKA come from the germline V gene (reference sequence). Germline trimming cut 6 bases from V and 6 bases from J; bases unmatched to any gene: 13. The CDR3 length is 14 residues. CDR3 sequence reads: CSAPNFAGGGEQYF. The CDR3, as DNA: TGCAGTGCGCCGAACTTTGCGGGGGGCGGCGAGCAGTACTTC.

In this sample, this clonotype turned up a few times. The chain links TRBV15 to TRBJ2-1, with D maybe TRBD2 (6 bases). There are 14 residues in the CDR3. Germline V gene data show CDR1 as LNHNV and CDR2 as YYDKDF (reference sequence). V shed 2 bases and J shed 9 bases, with 14 bases lying between them. The CDR3 spells CATSRTSSWGEQFF. For the CDR3, the DNA is TGTGCCACCAGCAGAACTAGCTCCTGGGGTGAGCAGTTCTTC. Variable domain in full (rest from reference TRBV15 and TRBJ2-1): DAMVIQNPRYQVTQFGKPVTLSCSQTLNHNVMYWYQQKSSQAPKLLFHYYDKDFNNEADTPDNFQSRRPNTSFCFLDIRSPGLGDTAMYLCATSRTSSWGEQFFGPGTRLTVL.

The chain combines TRBV6-5 with TRBJ1-5, with no clear D. Trimming left V 0 bases short and J 5 bases short, with 5 bases between. The germline V gene has CDR1 MNHEY and CDR2 SVGAGI. The CDR3 length is 13 residues. The CDR3 region has the DNA TGTGCCAGCAGTTACTCCAGCTATCAGCCCCAGCATTTT. Its protein is CASSYSSYQPQHF.

This clonotype was observed a handful of times. The chain links TRBV28 to TRBJ1-1; D call uncertain. CDR1 and CDR2 (germline): MDHEN, SYDVKM. V lost 8 bases and J 2 bases, leaving 18 bases between the germline ends. This CDR3 has 15 residues. The CDR3 is CASRHPERPNTEAFF. The CDR3 DNA follows: TGTGCCAGCCGACACCCGGAGAGGCCTAACACTGAAGCTTTCTTT.

The chain uses TRBV5-6 and TRBJ2-3; D remains unclear. V shed 3 bases and J shed 4 bases, with 15 bases lying between them. CDR3 length: 15 residues. Germline lookup yields CDR1 SGHDT and CDR2 YYEEEE. The CDR3 loop is CASSWVLKSSDTQYF. The CDR3 DNA reads TGTGCCAGCAGCTGGGTCCTGAAATCATCAGATACGCAGTATTTT. Variable domain in full (rest from reference TRBV5-6 and TRBJ2-3): DAGVTQSPTHLIKTRGQQVTLRCSPKSGHDTVSWYQQALGQGPQFIFQYYEEEERQRGNFPDRFSGHQFPNYSSELNVNALLLGDSALYLCASSWVLKSSDTQYFGPGTRLTVL.

This clonotype turned up a few times. The chain recombines TRBV20-1 with TRBJ2-2, with 12 bases matching TRBD2. The ends lost 0 bases at V and 0 bases at J; junction bases unmatched: 14. Germline CDR1 DFQATT, CDR2 SNEGSKA (reference sequence). The CDR3 is made up of 21 amino acids. CDR3 bases: TGCAGTGCTAGAGATATTGGTCTAGCGGGAGGGCCAGGATCGAACACCGGGGAGCTGTTTTTT. Protein: CSARDIGLAGGPGSNTGELFF.

The rearrangement joins TRBV20-1 to TRBJ2-3; D call uncertain. The CDR3 has 14 amino acids. In germline, CDR1 is DFQATT, CDR2 SNEGSKA (reference sequence). Trimming cost V 6 bases and J 2 bases, with 15 bases left between them. DNA of the CDR3: TGCAGTGCAAAAATTCGACTGTTCACAGATACGCAGTATTTT. Its protein is CSAKIRLFTDTQYF.

The genes are TRBV7-2 and TRBJ2-5, with D possibly TRBD2 on 7 matching bases. CDR3 length: 16 residues. Trimming left V 2 bases short and J 5 bases short, with 18 bases between. Germline lookup yields CDR1 SGHTA and CDR2 FQGNSA. CDR3 in amino acids: CASSLTPGGRKETQYF. The CDR3 coding sequence is TGTGCCAGCAGCTTAACCCCCGGGGGGCGTAAGGAGACCCAGTACTTC.

This chain uses TRBV7-8 with TRBJ2-4, with 8 bases aligning to TRBD2. The V gene's germline CDR1 is SGHVS and CDR2 FQNEAQ. CDR3 size: 16 residues. V was pared by 4 bases and J by 7 bases, with 12 bases of the junction left unmatched. The CDR3, as DNA: TGTGCCAGCAGCTCCCGGGGGGGCTATTCAGAGAACATTCAGTACTTC. It codes for CASSSRGGYSENIQYF.

V usage is TRBV7-9 and J usage is TRBJ2-3; 11 bases are a match to TRBD2. This CDR3 is built from 16 residues. Germline V gives CDR1 SEHNR, CDR2 FQNEAQ (reference sequence). V trimming: 0 bases; J trimming: 2 bases; junction bases outside the gene matches: 1. The CDR3 reads CASSLATSGATDTQYF. CDR3 coding DNA: TGTGCCAGCAGCTTAGCGACTAGCGGGGCCACAGATACGCAGTATTTT. The full variable domain, its missing parts supplied by reference TRBV7-9 and TRBJ2-3, is DTGVSQNPRHKITKRGQNVTFRCDPISEHNRLYWYRQTLGQGPEFLTYFQNEAQLEKSRLLSDRFSAERPKGSFSTLEIQRTEQGDSAMYLCASSLATSGATDTQYFGPGTRLTVL.